The rows below give T cell receptor beta chains drawn from one sample of a study of cytomegalovirus exposure and HLA in healthy donors. The assay was immunoSEQ multiplex PCR, and TCRdb's table has in-frame clones only and misses some. This repertoire shows over 200,000 clones, 75% to 85% found once; its top ten account for roughly 2.5%. Sample: PBMCs. The receptor set was obtained from a woman aged 55-75 years in good health and CMV-seropositive. The CDR3 runs from the conserved cysteine through the conserved F or W. A D gene is named only where the DNA matches it firmly. Clone size is not always given. Where it is, it says once, few, many or a class for expanded clones.

abundance | j_gene | d_gene | v_gene | CDR3aa | CDR3nt
- | TRBJ2-1 | TRBD2 | TRBV11-3 | CASSLEGSSGDNEQFF | TGTGCCAGCAGCTTAGAGGGGTCTAGCGGAGATAATGAGCAGTTCTTC
- | TRBJ2-5 | - | TRBV5-1 | CASSLSTSQETQYF | TGCGCCAGCAGCTTGAGCACTAGCCAAGAGACCCAGTACTTC
- | TRBJ1-1 | - | TRBV7-3 | CASSLTDRNTEAFF | TGTGCCAGCAGCTTAACTGACAGGAACACTGAAGCTTTCTTT
once | TRBJ2-1 | TRBD2 | TRBV7-9 | CASSLLAGGSYNEQFF | TGTGCCAGCAGTCTACTAGCGGGGGGCTCCTACAATGAGCAGTTCTTC
- | TRBJ2-5 | - | TRBV7-2 | CASSLVATGSRETQYF | TGTGCCAGCAGCTTAGTGGCGACAGGTAGTCGGGAGACCCAGTACTTC
- | TRBJ2-7 | - | TRBV19 | CASSPTAGGSYEQYF | TGTGCCAGTAGTCCGACGGCCGGGGGCTCCTACGAGCAGTACTTC
- | TRBJ1-4 | TRBD1 | TRBV4-3 | CASSLLPGTDNEKLFF | TGCGCCAGCAGCCTTTTGCCCGGGACAGATAATGAAAAACTGTTTTTT
- | TRBJ2-7 | TRBD1 | TRBV4-3 | CASSQVLGQGKANEQYF | TGCGCCAGCAGCCAAGTGCTGGGACAGGGAAAAGCCAACGAGCAGTACTTC
- | TRBJ1-2 | - | TRBV2 | CASRGTGSHGYTF | TGTGCCAGCAGGGGAACAGGGTCGCATGGCTACACCTTC
once | TRBJ2-5 | TRBD2 | TRBV19 | CASSIGSSGKETQYF | TGTGCCAGTAGTATAGGGTCTAGCGGGAAAGAGACCCAGTACTTC
- | TRBJ2-1 | TRBD2 | TRBV14 | CASSVRLAGGYNEQFF | TGTGCCAGCAGCGTCAGACTAGCGGGGGGCTACAATGAGCAGTTCTTC
- | TRBJ1-1 | - | TRBV5-1 | CASSLGTGLMNTEAFF | TGCGCCAGCAGCTTGGGGACCGGACTCATGAACACTGAAGCTTTCTTT
- | TRBJ2-5 | TRBD1 | TRBV6-1 | CASSEHRGQETQYF | TGTGCCAGCAGTGAACACAGGGGCCAGGAGACCCAGTACTTC
- | TRBJ2-3 | TRBD2 | TRBV2 | CASSAPSGPWDTQYF | TGTGCCAGCAGTGCGCCTAGCGGGCCCTGGGATACGCAGTATTTT
once | TRBJ2-5 | - | TRBV18 | CASSPPSPQETQYF | TGTGCCAGCTCACCACCATCCCCTCAAGAGACCCAGTACTTC
- | TRBJ1-3 | TRBD1 | TRBV28 | CASRSSTGIGNTIYF | TGTGCCAGCAGGTCATCGACAGGGATAGGAAACACCATATATTTT
- | TRBJ1-2 | - | TRBV9 | CASSNRDGYTF | TGTGCCAGCAGCAACAGGGATGGCTACACCTTC
- | TRBJ2-3 | - | TRBV7-9 | CASSLIAASTDTQYF | TGTGCCAGCAGCTTGATAGCGGCGAGCACAGATACGCAGTATTTT
- | TRBJ1-6 | - | TRBV19 | CASRGAGLLWGALHF | TGTGCCAGTCGCGGGGCAGGTCTCCTATGGGGGGCCCTCCACTTT
- | TRBJ1-4 | - | TRBV7-9 | CASSLGLPSGEKLFF | TGTGCCAGCAGCTTAGGCCTACCGAGTGGTGAAAAACTGTTTTTT
- | TRBJ2-2 | - | TRBV7-9 | CASSPTRQGYGGELFF | TGTGCCAGCAGCCCAACTCGGCAGGGTTATGGCGGGGAGCTGTTTTTT
- | TRBJ2-3 | - | TRBV21-1 | CASSKAGHRALGTDTQYF | TGTGCCAGCAGCAAAGCGGGACACAGGGCCTTAGGCACAGATACGCAGTATTTT
- | TRBJ2-3 | TRBD2 | TRBV30 | CAWSGGGGTDTQYF | TGTGCCTGGAGTGGGGGGGGAGGAACAGATACGCAGTATTTT